Below, 22 T cell receptor beta chains from the same sample are listed, as sequenced in a study of blood T cells in healthy people across ages (dated by TCRdb to 2015 to 2017). Library method: 5' RACE. Sequenced using an Illumina HiSeq 2500. A second PCR of 7 to 11 cycles was performed with a sample-barcoded 5' primer and a J-beta primer mix. TCRdb redid the processing of the public reads, applying fastp at Q25 and MiXCR, and retained in-frame beta chains. Entries are consolidated by CDR3 protein sequence, retaining the most common genes and DNA. The sample table holds 800,000 to 1,000,000 distinct CDR3 sequences, of which about 44% were seen once. Jointly, the top ten make up around 15% of the sample. Material: blood. The receptor set was obtained from a man aged 25-45 years in good health.

V is TRBV20-1 and J is TRBJ2-3; TRBD2 is a possible D gene (6 bases). The V end was cut by 6 bases, the J end by 0 bases, with 10 bases between. Germline-derived CDR1 and CDR2 are DFQATT and SNEGSKA (reference sequence). The CDR3 has 13 residues. CDR3 nucleotide sequence: TGCAGTGCGGGACGGGGGAGCACAGATACGCAGTATTTT. Protein product: CSAGRGSTDTQYF.

The rearrangement joins TRBV4-1 to TRBJ2-3; D tentatively fits TRBD1 or TRBD2 (5 bases each). There are 16 residues in the CDR3. V gave up 3 bases and J gave up 3 bases, with 16 bases separating them. CDR1 and CDR2 from the germline V gene are MGHRA and YSYEKL. The DNA for the CDR3 is TGCGCCAGCAGCCAGGCCCGGGGCCCCGGAACAGATACGCAGTATTTT. Translating gives CASSQARGPGTDTQYF.

The chain couples TRBV20-1 to TRBJ2-1; D might be TRBD1 (5 bases). Trimming pared 4 bases from V and 0 bases from J, leaving 10 bases between. Germline CDR1 and CDR2: DFQATT and SNEGSKA (reference sequence). The CDR3 has 14 residues. Written as DNA, the CDR3 is TGCAGTGCTAAGACAGTACGCTCCTACAATGAGCAGTTCTTC. Translation: CSAKTVRSYNEQFF.

V usage is TRBV6-2 or TRBV6-3 and J usage is TRBJ2-1, with 10 bases fitting TRBD2. The germline V gene has CDR1 MNHEY and CDR2 SVGEGT. The CDR3 length is 14 residues. Germline trimming cut 5 bases from V and 5 bases from J; bases unmatched to any gene: 3. The chain's CDR3 is CASSTSGAHNEQFF. The CDR3, as DNA: TGTGCCAGCAGTACTAGCGGGGCTCACAATGAGCAGTTCTTC.

The count of this clonotype is one. The junction and the germline gene differ at one end; a read error may be behind it. The CDR3 bases are TGCGCCGGCAGCCAAGCGCGGCTAGCGGGGTATTCATCGTACGAGCAGTACTTC. It translates to CAGSQARLAGYSSYEQYF. The V gene is TRBV4-3, the J gene TRBJ2-7; TRBD2 matches 9 bases. CDR3 size: 18 residues. Germline CDR1 and CDR2: LGHNA and YSLEER.

The chain recombines TRBV13 with TRBJ2-7; D is unclear. Germline V gene lookup returns CDR1 PRHDT and CDR2 FYEKMQ (reference sequence). The CDR3 covers 17 residues. The V gene lost 0 bases and the J gene lost 0 bases, with 15 bases spanning the gap. The CDR3 is CASSLGPDQKSSYEQYF. CDR3 in DNA: TGTGCCAGCAGCTTAGGGCCAGACCAGAAAAGCTCCTACGAGCAGTACTTC.

The rearrangement links TRBV6-2 or TRBV6-3 to TRBJ2-5; D remains unclear. The CDR3 contains 16 residues. Looked up from germline, CDR1 is MNHEY and CDR2 is SVGEGT. The V and J ends lost 5 bases and 2 bases respectively, with 18 bases between them. CDR3 coding DNA: TGTGCCAGCAGTCCGGGCGGCGGAAAGAAACAAGAGACCCAGTACTTC. The encoded protein is CASSPGGGKKQETQYF.

This clonotype turned up a few times. The chain employs TRBV6-2 or TRBV6-3 and TRBJ2-1; 11 bases fit TRBD2. V lost 0 bases, J lost 3 bases, and 13 bases stayed unmatched. CDR3 length: 20 residues. Germline V gives CDR1 MNHEY, CDR2 SVGEGT. In nucleotides, the CDR3 is TGTGCCAGCAGTTACTCGACCCTTGCTCCCGGGACTAGCGGCTACAATGAGCAGTTCTTC. This gives the protein CASSYSTLAPGTSGYNEQFF.

The chain links TRBV2 to TRBJ2-1, with no clear D. The V and J ends lost 7 bases and 7 bases respectively, with 11 bases between them. Germline lookup yields CDR1 SNHLY and CDR2 FYNNEI. The CDR3 has 12 amino acids. Written as DNA, the CDR3 is TGTGCCAGCATAGGAGCGTTTAATGAGCAGTTCTTC. This encodes CASIGAFNEQFF.

The rearrangement links TRBV4-1 to TRBJ2-7, with 7 bases that match TRBD1. CDR3 size: 14 residues. J was trimmed by 6 bases and V by 0 bases; bases with no gene match: 5. Germline CDR1 and CDR2: MGHRA and YSYEKL. In DNA form, the CDR3 reads TGCGCCAGCAGCCAAGAGGGTAGGGGGCTCGAGCAGTACTTC. The encoded protein is CASSQEGRGLEQYF.

This clonotype was counted a few times. This sequence joins TRBV12-3 or TRBV12-4 and TRBJ2-2, with 7 bases that match TRBD2. This CDR3 comprises 14 residues. Germline trimming cut 3 bases from V and 4 bases from J; bases unmatched to any gene: 2. The CDR3 sequence: CASSLGGSTGELFF. The CDR3 DNA reads TGTGCCAGCAGTTTGGGAGGGTCCACCGGGGAGCTGTTTTTT.

This clonotype turned up a few times. The J gene is TRBJ1-2, the V gene TRBV5-1; D is ambiguous. Germline values: CDR1 SGHRS, CDR2 YFSETQ. The ends were cut back, 4 bases at V and 0 bases at J, with 13 bases in the middle. The CDR3 has 15 residues. The CDR3 region has the DNA TGCGCCAGCAGCGTCAACGTAGGAACTAACTATGGCTACACCTTC. Its protein product is CASSVNVGTNYGYTF. Using reference TRBV5-1 and TRBJ1-2 for the parts outside the CDR3, the full variable domain is KAGVTQTPRYLIKTRGQQVTLSCSPISGHRSVSWYQQTPGQGLQFLFEYFSETQRNKGNFPGRFSGRQFSNSRSEMNVSTLELGDSALYLCASSVNVGTNYGYTFGSGTRLTVV.

The chain links TRBV28 to TRBJ2-7; 7 bases map to TRBD2. The V gene end was trimmed by 5 bases and the J gene end by 0 bases; junction bases not matched to a gene: 7. The CDR3 is 15 residues long. The germline CDR1 and CDR2 sequences are MDHEN and SYDVKM. The CDR3 bases are TGTGCCAGCAGTGGGGGGGACGGAAACTCCTACGAGCAGTACTTC. Translation: CASSGGDGNSYEQYF. Full variable domain (missing parts from reference TRBV28 and TRBJ2-7): DVKVTQSSRYLVKRTGEKVFLECVQDMDHENMFWYRQDPGLGLRLIYFSYDVKMKEKGDIPEGYSVSREKKERFSLILESASTNQTSMYLCASSGGDGNSYEQYFGPGTRLTVT.

This rearrangement joins TRBV20-1 to TRBJ2-1, with 14 bases lining up with TRBD2. This CDR3 comprises 15 residues. V trimming: 5 bases; J trimming: 5 bases; junction bases outside the gene matches: 5. Germline lookup yields CDR1 DFQATT and CDR2 SNEGSKA (reference sequence). For the CDR3, the DNA is TGCAGTGCTCTGACTAGCGGGGGGGCCGACAATGAGCAGTTCTTC. Translated: CSALTSGGADNEQFF.

The chain recombines TRBV29-1 with TRBJ2-1; D ambiguous. CDR3 size: 13 residues. CDR1 and CDR2 from the germline V gene are SQVTM and ANQGSEA. Trimming shortened V by 1 base and J by 3 bases, and 7 bases separated the two germline ends. The CDR3 reads CSVEGVFYNEQFF. CDR3 DNA sequence: TGCAGCGTTGAAGGGGTGTTCTACAATGAGCAGTTCTTC.

The J gene is TRBJ1-5, the V gene TRBV7-8; 7 bases align to TRBD1. The CDR3 has 16 residues. Germline V gene sequence: CDR1 SGHVS, CDR2 FQNEAQ. V lost 4 bases, J lost 1 base, and 7 bases stayed unmatched. CDR3 nucleotides: TGTGCCAGCAGCTCATCGGGACAGAGCAGCAATCAGCCCCAGCATTTT. Protein product: CASSSSGQSSNQPQHF.

There are many counts of this clonotype. The chain has TRBV20-1 and TRBJ2-1; the D gene is possibly TRBD1 (6 bases). The CDR3 consists of 14 residues. Germline CDR1 is DFQATT and CDR2 is SNEGSKA (reference sequence). V lost 6 bases, J lost 0 bases, and 12 bases lay in between. The CDR3 loop is CSAPEGGSYNEQFF. The CDR3 DNA sequence: TGCAGTGCCCCCGAAGGGGGCTCCTACAATGAGCAGTTCTTC.

This clonotype appeared once. The V gene is TRBV9, the J gene TRBJ1-2; TRBD1 aligns across 10 bases. After removal of 3 bases from V and 5 bases from J, the junction contained 4 bases not matched to a gene. Germline V gene data show CDR1 as SGDLS and CDR2 as YYNGEE. The CDR3 loop spans 14 amino acids. The CDR3 here is CASSADRGIYGYTF. The CDR3 region has the DNA TGTGCCAGCAGCGCGGACAGGGGGATATATGGCTACACCTTC.

In this sample, this clonotype turned up many times. This chain links TRBV27 with TRBJ2-3, with 7 bases fitting TRBD2. CDR1 and CDR2 (germline): MNHEY, SMNVEV (reference sequence). The CDR3 is made up of 17 amino acids. V lost 2 bases to trimming and J lost 3 bases; unmatched junction nucleotides: 11. CDR3 in amino acids: CASSLRSTLARTDTQYF. The DNA for the CDR3 is TGTGCCAGCAGTTTACGGTCGACACTAGCGAGGACAGATACGCAGTATTTT.

This chain joins TRBV15 and TRBJ1-5; weak D call: TRBD1 (5 bases). Germline V gives CDR1 LNHNV, CDR2 YYDKDF (reference sequence). The CDR3 has 15 amino acids. The V end lost 5 bases, the J end lost 0 bases, and 11 bases lay between the germline ends. The CDR3, as DNA: TGTGCCACCAGCGGCGGGACTCCTAGCAATCAGCCCCAGCATTTT. This translates into CATSGGTPSNQPQHF.

The chain joins TRBV5-1 to TRBJ2-5; maybe TRBD1 (6 bases). There are 13 residues in the CDR3. V lost 4 bases and J 1 base, leaving 8 bases between the germline ends. Germline values: CDR1 SGHRS, CDR2 YFSETQ. In nucleotides, the CDR3 is TGCGCCAGCAGCGGGGACATCCAAGAGACCCAGTACTTC. As protein: CASSGDIQETQYF.

The table lists this clonotype with a count of one. This chain uses TRBV4-2 with TRBJ2-4; D gene ambiguous. The length of the CDR3 is 16 residues. The V gene's germline CDR1 is LGHNA and CDR2 YNFKEQ. The ends were cut back, 4 bases at V and 0 bases at J, with 13 bases in the middle. The CDR3 is CASSPEDLLAKNIQYF. Written as DNA, the CDR3 is TGTGCCAGCAGCCCCGAGGACCTCTTAGCCAAAAACATTCAGTACTTC.